This T cell receptor (beta chain) was recovered during a study of blood T cell repertoires in COVID-19. Method: immunoSEQ multiplex PCR; TCRdb's copy keeps in-frame clones and lacks some. The table includes more than 90,000 clones, approximately 90% detected once. This clone has only a few counts. Trimming removed 0 bases from V and 4 bases from J; junction bases left unmatched: 3. Per the germline V gene, CDR1 is SGDLS and CDR2 is YYNGEE. The CDR3 runs to 15 residues. This receptor was obtained from a man in his fifties with acute or convalescent COVID-19. This chain links TRBV9 with TRBJ2-5; the match to TRBD2 covers 10 bases. Sequenced: peripheral blood. The CDR3 loop is CASSVGLAGGETQYF. Written as DNA, the CDR3 is TGTGCCAGCAGCGTAGGGTTAGCGGGGGGAGAGACCCAGTACTTC.